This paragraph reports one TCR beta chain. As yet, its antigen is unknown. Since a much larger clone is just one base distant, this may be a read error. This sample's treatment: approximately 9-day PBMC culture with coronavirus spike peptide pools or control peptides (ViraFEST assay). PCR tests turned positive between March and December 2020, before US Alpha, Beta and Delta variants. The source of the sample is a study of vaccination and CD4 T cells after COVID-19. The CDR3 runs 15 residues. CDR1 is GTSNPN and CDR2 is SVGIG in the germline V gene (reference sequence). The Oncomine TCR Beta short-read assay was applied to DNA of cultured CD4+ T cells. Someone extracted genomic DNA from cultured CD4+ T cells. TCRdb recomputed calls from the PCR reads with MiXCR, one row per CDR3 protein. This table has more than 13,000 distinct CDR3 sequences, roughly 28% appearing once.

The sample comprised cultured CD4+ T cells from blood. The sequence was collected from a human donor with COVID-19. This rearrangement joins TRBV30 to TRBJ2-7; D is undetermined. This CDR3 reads CAWCVGTGTQYEQYF. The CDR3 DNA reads TGTGCCTGGTGTGTGGGAACCGGAACCCAATACGAGCAGTACTTC.